This T cell receptor beta chain is drawn from a study of shared clonotypes between healthy human individuals. Study-wide results and caveats: Only blood was sampled; tissue repertoires likely differ. Naive subsets generally had larger estimated richness than memory subsets.

Generated by immunoSEQ multiplex PCR, the TCRdb table keeps only in-frame clones and is missing some. The sample includes some 2 million clones, roughly 94% of them seen just once. Notes on this clone: What it binds is not known. Other DNA variants within this sample encode the same CDR3.

Germline CDR1 KGHSH, CDR2 LQKENI. After removal of 4 bases from V and 0 bases from J, the junction contained 4 bases not matched to a gene. The CDR3 loop spans 15 amino acids. This rearrangement joins TRBV18 to TRBJ2-7, with 9 nucleotides matching TRBD1. Sequencing was performed on naive CD4+ T cells sorted from blood. Subset meaning: CD45RA+ positively selected. The TCR comes from a young man in good health. CDR3 coding DNA: TGTGCCAGCTCACTGGGGACAGGGAGCTCCTACGAGCAGTACTTC. Translated: CASSLGTGSSYEQYF.